This is a list of T cell receptor beta chains from one sample in a study of blood T cell repertoires in COVID-19. Libraries were prepared by immunoSEQ multiplex PCR; TCRdb keeps only in-frame clonotypes and omits some of them. Among around 80,000 clones listed, about three quarters were seen once. What was sequenced was peripheral blood. These receptors all come from a man in his fifties or sixties with active or convalescent COVID-19. Each CDR3 is given with its conserved first and last residue. Each record gives: clone size, D gene, J gene, V gene, CDR3 protein, CDR3 DNA. D genes are given only for firm matches. Rows give clone size only sometimes, using once, few, many, or a class for an expanded clone.

>.|TRBD1|TRBJ2-2|TRBV19
CASTSPGGNTGELFF
TGTGCCAGTACTAGTCCAGGGGGGAACACCGGGGAGCTGTTTTTT
>.|TRBD2|TRBJ2-2|TRBV6-1
CASREGRAELFF
TGTGCCAGCAGGGAAGGGAGGGCCGAGCTGTTTTTT
>.|.|TRBJ1-2|TRBV6-6
CASSYDGANYGYTF
TGTGCCAGCAGTTACGACGGAGCTAACTATGGCTACACCTTC
>.|TRBD1|TRBJ1-2|TRBV5-6
CASTEQGANYGYTF
TGTGCCAGCACCGAACAGGGGGCGAACTATGGCTACACCTTC
>.|.|TRBJ1-3|TRBV6-6
CASSPQTGEGGRVTIYF
TGTGCCAGCAGTCCACAGACAGGCGAAGGTGGGCGAGTCACCATATATTTT
>.|TRBD1|TRBJ1-4|TRBV6-1
CASSERQGRTNEKLFF
TGTGCCAGCAGTGAACGACAGGGACGAACTAATGAAAAACTGTTTTTT
>few|.|TRBJ1-5|TRBV6-5
CASSYTRQAALPQHF
TGTGCCAGCAGTTACACACGACAGGCGGCCCTGCCCCAGCATTTT
>.|TRBD2|TRBJ2-7|TRBV5-4
CASSLSGGGLSYEQYF
TGTGCCAGCAGCTTGTCGGGGGGAGGCCTCTCCTACGAGCAGTACTTC
>.|TRBD1|TRBJ2-6|TRBV7-9
CASSPQGIASGANVLTF
TGTGCCAGCAGCCCACAGGGGATAGCCTCTGGGGCCAACGTCCTGACTTTC
>.|.|TRBJ1-4|TRBV7-3
CASSLSGASNEKLFF
TGTGCCAGCAGCTTAAGTGGGGCTTCTAATGAAAAACTGTTTTTT
>few|.|TRBJ1-1|TRBV6-5
CASTRMNTEAFF
TGTGCCAGCACCAGGATGAACACTGAAGCTTTCTTT
>.|.|TRBJ2-6|TRBV29-1
CSVVVGHLSSGANVLTF
TGCAGCGTTGTGGTTGGACACCTCAGCTCTGGGGCCAACGTCCTGACTTTC
>.|TRBD2|TRBJ2-3|TRBV4-3
CASSQDGLAGGRTDTQYF
TGCGCCAGCAGCCAAGACGGTCTGGCGGGGGGCCGCACAGATACGCAGTATTTT
>.|.|TRBJ1-1|TRBV6-5
CASRVIQGLGTEAFF
TGTGCCAGCAGGGTTATACAGGGTTTGGGCACTGAAGCTTTCTTT
>.|TRBD1|TRBJ1-4|TRBV7-9
CASPPDGQGHEKLFF
TGTGCCAGTCCTCCCGACGGACAGGGGCATGAAAAACTGTTTTTT
>.|.|TRBJ2-7|TRBV7-2
CATKSRGGYEQYF
TGTGCCACCAAGTCGCGGGGCGGCTACGAGCAGTACTTC
>.|.|TRBJ1-5|TRBV6-1
CASSEGAQVNQPQHF
TGTGCCAGCAGTGAGGGGGCCCAGGTGAATCAGCCCCAGCATTTT
>.|TRBD2|TRBJ2-2|TRBV10-3
CAIRDSASGGRTGELFF
TGTGCCATCAGGGACTCGGCTAGCGGGGGTCGCACCGGGGAGCTGTTTTTT
>.|.|TRBJ1-2|TRBV12-3/TRBV12-4
CASSFLQQSGYTF
TGTGCCAGCAGTTTCCTACAGCAAAGTGGCTACACCTTC
>.|.|TRBJ1-3|TRBV6-5
CASRADSGNTIYF
TGTGCCAGCAGGGCGGACTCTGGAAACACCATATATTTT
>.|TRBD1|TRBJ1-2|TRBV5-1
CASGQGEYGYTF
TGCGCCAGCGGACAGGGCGAATATGGCTACACCTTC
>.|TRBD2|TRBJ2-7|TRBV5-1
CASSPGGGGRFYEQYF
TGCGCCAGCAGCCCGGGCGGCGGGGGGCGGTTCTACGAGCAGTACTTC
>.|.|TRBJ1-4|TRBV9
CASSRREATNEKLFF
TGTGCCAGCAGCAGGAGAGAAGCAACTAATGAAAAACTGTTTTTT
>.|TRBD2|TRBJ2-2|TRBV5-4
CASSSWEGRNTGELFF
TGTGCCAGCAGCTCCTGGGAGGGGCGGAACACCGGGGAGCTGTTTTTT